This TCR beta chain was found in a study of prognosis after radiotherapy for stage I lung cancer. Two-round multiplex PCR amplified TCR beta CDR3 from genomic DNA. During first-round PCR, primers specific to each TRBV and TRBJ gene were used. Amplification in the second PCR round was performed with universal primers. TCRdb called the multiplex PCR reads again in MiXCR, with one record for every CDR3 protein. The sample holds approximately 16,000 distinct CDR3 sequences, more than 25% seen once. General observations from the study: Medians of 10,088 versus 6,861 showed unique TCR clone counts falling after stereotactic body radiation therapy.

This clonotype has ten or more counts. Its antigen remains unidentified. Germline lookup yields CDR1 KGHSH and CDR2 LQKENI. The V and J ends lost 2 bases and 3 bases respectively, with 13 bases between them. The CDR3 has 15 residues. The J gene is TRBJ1-2, the V gene TRBV18; TRBD1 might be the D (6 bases). The TCR originated in a donor aged 50 or older with non-small cell lung cancer. The sample was PBMCs, taken before or after stereotactic body radiation therapy (not recorded which). The CDR3 protein is CASSPGDRTDYGYTF. For the CDR3, the DNA is TGTGCCAGCTCACCAGGAGATAGGACAGACTATGGCTACACCTTC.